This passage covers 31 T cell receptor beta chains from one sample sequenced in a study of CD8+ T cells in alopecia areata. Extracted RNA was reverse transcribed into cDNA, the sequencing template. Some clones are missing from TCRdb's copy, which holds only in-frame ones; the method was immunoSEQ multiplex PCR. The table records 100,000 to 120,000 clones, 50% to 60% of them present only once. Sequenced material: NKG2D-low CD8+ T cells sorted from blood. These receptor sequences come from a human donor with alopecia areata.

This clone was seen more than once but under ten times. The genes are TRBV29-1 and TRBJ2-7; TRBD1 agrees at 9 bases. Germline lookup yields CDR1 SQVTM and CDR2 ANQGSEA. The CDR3 runs 14 residues. V dropped 2 bases and J dropped 4; count of bases not matched to a gene: 6. This CDR3 reads CSVELGQGGYEQYF. The CDR3 bases are TGCAGCGTTGAACTGGGACAGGGAGGATACGAGCAGTACTTC.

The CDR3 sequence is CSVRSLENYGYTF. In DNA form, the CDR3 reads TGCAGCGTCCGCTCTTTGGAGAACTATGGCTACACCTTC. The chain joins TRBV29-1 to TRBJ1-2; D remains unclear. CDR3 size: 13 residues. Germline V lookup: CDR1 SQVTM, CDR2 ANQGSEA. The ends were cut back, 6 bases at V and 2 bases at J, with 13 bases in the middle.

The chain carries TRBV23-1 and TRBJ2-7, with 8 bases identical to TRBD1. TRBV23-1 is treated as an ORF (open reading frame) with a function not yet certain. This CDR3 spans 15 amino acids. Trimming took 3 bases from V and 2 from J; bases not matched to a gene: 6. The CDR3 reads CASSHRDRRPYEQYF. The CDR3 DNA reads TGCGCCAGCAGTCATCGGGACAGGCGACCCTACGAGCAGTACTTC.

This clone was found a few times. The rearrangement joins TRBV7-9 to TRBJ1-5; D remains unclear. The CDR3 loop spans 18 amino acids. The V and J ends lost 2 bases and 0 bases respectively, with 17 bases between them. Germline V lookup: CDR1 SEHNR, CDR2 FQNEAQ (reference sequence). CDR3 loop: CASSLSWAGDFSNQPQHF. Written as DNA, the CDR3 is TGTGCCAGCAGCTTAAGCTGGGCAGGAGATTTTAGCAATCAGCCCCAGCATTTT.

The genes are TRBV27 and TRBJ2-1, with D possibly being TRBD1 (5 bases). The CDR3 has 14 residues. V lost 5 bases and J 4 bases, leaving 12 bases between the germline ends. Looked up from germline, CDR1 is MNHEY and CDR2 is SMNVEV (reference sequence). DNA of the CDR3: TGTGCCAGCAGTAGACAGACATATTACAATGAGCAGTTCTTC. Its protein product is CASSRQTYYNEQFF.

The chain joins TRBV27 to TRBJ2-7; 7 nucleotides agree with TRBD1. The germline gives CDR1 MNHEY, CDR2 SMNVEV (reference sequence). The CDR3 totals 14 residues. V was pared by 2 bases and J by 2 bases, with 3 bases of the junction left unmatched. The CDR3: CASSLGRGPYEQYF. Here the CDR3 DNA reads TGTGCCAGCAGTTTAGGTAGGGGGCCCTACGAGCAGTACTTC.

This clone was counted a few times. This chain connects TRBV29-1 to TRBJ2-3, with TRBD2 identical over 10 bases. Looked up from germline, CDR1 is SQVTM and CDR2 is ANQGSEA. V was pared by 7 bases and J by 3 bases, with 7 bases of the junction left unmatched. The CDR3 consists of 14 residues. This CDR3 reads CSAYASGSTDTQYF. In DNA form, the CDR3 reads TGCAGCGCTTATGCTAGCGGGAGTACAGATACGCAGTATTTT.

This chain uses TRBV2 with TRBJ2-5; 12 bases fit TRBD2. The trim removed 8 bases at V and 0 bases at J, leaving 4 bases unmatched. Germline assignment: CDR1 SNHLY and CDR2 FYNNEI. CDR3 length: 15 amino acids. This chain's CDR3 is CASLAGGSYQETQYF. CDR3 nucleotide sequence: TGTGCCAGCCTAGCGGGAGGGTCGTACCAAGAGACCCAGTACTTC. The full variable domain, completed using reference TRBV2 and TRBJ2-5, is EPEVTQTPSHQVTQMGQEVILRCVPISNHLYFYWYRQILGQKVEFLVSFYNNEISEKSEIFDDQFSVERPDGSNFTLKIRSTKLEDSAMYFCASLAGGSYQETQYFGPGTRLLVL.

The chain links TRBV10-3 to TRBJ2-1; TRBD2 aligns across 7 bases. V lost 8 bases, J lost 6 bases, and 4 bases stayed unmatched. Germline values: CDR1 ENHRY, CDR2 SYGVKD. This CDR3 region has 12 residues. The CDR3 sequence is CAIGLEVNEQFF. The CDR3 nucleotides are TGTGCCATCGGACTAGAGGTCAATGAGCAGTTCTTC.

This clone was detected only once. J is TRBJ2-1 and V is TRBV9, with 7 bases matching TRBD1. This CDR3 is 13 amino acids long. The germline gives CDR1 SGDLS, CDR2 YYNGEE. The J segment lost 8 bases and the V segment lost 4 bases, leaving 6 bases of the junction unmatched. CDR3 sequence (DNA): TGTGCCAGCAGCCTGGACAGGCCCCATGAGCAGTTCTTC. Translated, it gives CASSLDRPHEQFF.

V usage is TRBV27 and J usage is TRBJ2-7; D could derive from TRBD1 or TRBD2 (7 bases each). The CDR3 contains 13 residues. Trimming shortened V by 8 bases and J by 12 bases, and 23 bases separated the two germline ends. Germline CDR1 is MNHEY and CDR2 is SMNVEV (reference sequence). The CDR3 DNA sequence: TGTGCCAGCGAAGGGGGCGGGAGCCCCGGTAGGTACTTC. As protein: CASEGGGSPGRYF.

The CDR3 sequence: CASSPYGGSWDGQYF. DNA for the CDR3: TGTGCCAGCAGTCCCTACGGGGGGTCCTGGGACGGCCAGTACTTC. The chain carries TRBV6-5 and TRBJ2-5; the match to TRBD2 covers 7 bases. Losses at the gene ends were 5 bases for V and 10 bases for J; bases not matched to a gene: 16. The CDR3 is 15 amino acids. Germline loops: CDR1 MNHEY, CDR2 SVGAGI.

The V call is TRBV7-9, the J call TRBJ2-3, with TRBD1 as a possible D gene (5 bases). This CDR3 has 16 amino acids. CDR1 is SEHNR, CDR2 FQNEAQ, per germline (reference sequence). V was cut by 4 bases and J by 2 bases, with 16 bases left in between. Here the CDR3 reads CASSSRRTLHTDTQYF. The DNA of the CDR3 is TGTGCCAGCAGCTCCAGAAGGACACTACACACAGATACGCAGTATTTT.

The V call is TRBV6-6, the J call TRBJ2-5; perhaps TRBD1 as D (5 bases). Germline V CDR1 and CDR2: MNHNY, SVGAGI (reference sequence). V was clipped by 0 bases and J by 5 bases, with 10 bases between them. The CDR3 length is 14 residues. CDR3 nucleotide sequence: TGTGCCAGCAGTTACTCTGTGACAGTGGAGACCCAGTACTTC. Its protein product is CASSYSVTVETQYF.

The rearrangement uses TRBV6-1 and TRBJ2-3, with D hard to call. The CDR3 is 14 residues long. Germline CDR1 and CDR2: MNHNS and SASEGT. Trimming stripped 2 bases from V and 2 bases from J, with 8 bases between. The DNA of the CDR3 is TGTGCCAGCAGTGAATGGGTTATCACAGATACGCAGTATTTT. It codes for CASSEWVITDTQYF.

This chain joins TRBV7-9 and TRBJ2-5, with a possible D match to TRBD2 (6 bases). The CDR3 length is 13 residues. V lost 8 bases, J lost 2 bases, and 12 bases lay in between. Germline V gives CDR1 SEHNR, CDR2 FQNEAQ (reference sequence). The chain's CDR3 is CASSGAGQETQYF. The CDR3 DNA follows: TGTGCCAGCTCCGGGGCGGGGCAAGAGACCCAGTACTTC.

The J gene is TRBJ2-5, the V gene TRBV6-5, with D hard to call. Germline values: CDR1 MNHEY, CDR2 SVGAGI. The CDR3 consists of 11 residues. Trimming stripped 2 bases from V and 5 bases from J, with 3 bases between. CDR3 bases: TGTGCCAGCAGTTACGGGGAGACCCAGTACTTC. Translated, it gives CASSYGETQYF.

The V and J genes are TRBV14 and TRBJ2-1; 7 bases map to TRBD1. CDR3 size: 14 residues. J was trimmed by 5 bases and V by 4 bases; bases with no gene match: 5. Germline loops: CDR1 SGHDN, CDR2 FVKESK. This CDR3 is CASSLGTENNEQFF. In DNA, the CDR3 is TGTGCCAGCAGCCTCGGGACAGAAAACAATGAGCAGTTCTTC.

The chain employs TRBV28 and TRBJ2-7, with D perhaps matching TRBD2 (5 bases). There are 13 residues in the CDR3. CDR1 and CDR2 from the germline V gene are MDHEN and SYDVKM. V lost 5 bases to trimming and J lost 3 bases, with 11 bases between them. In DNA, the CDR3 is TGTGCCAGCAGTGAAACCGGGGTCTACGAGCAGTACTTC. Protein sequence: CASSETGVYEQYF.

In this sample, this clone turned up a few times. The chain carries TRBV6-5 and TRBJ2-7; 8 bases are shared with TRBD2. The CDR3 contains 15 residues. J gave up 7 bases and V 0 bases, and 8 bases lay outside the gene matches. CDR1 MNHEY and CDR2 SVGAGI come from the germline V gene. The chain's CDR3 is CASSYSSGSFGEQYF. The CDR3 DNA follows: TGTGCCAGCAGTTACTCGAGCGGGAGCTTTGGGGAGCAGTACTTC.

The gene calls are TRBV19 and TRBJ2-7; 11 nucleotides line up with TRBD2. CDR1 and CDR2 from the germline V gene are LNHDA and SQIVND (reference sequence). Trimming took 3 bases from V and 2 from J; bases not matched to a gene: 3. The CDR3 totals 15 residues. In DNA form, the CDR3 reads TGTGCCAGTAGTATCCGGGGACTAGCGGCCTACGAGCAGTACTTC. Translation: CASSIRGLAAYEQYF.

The chain couples TRBV15 to TRBJ1-2; D gene ambiguous. The CDR3 loop spans 13 amino acids. The germline V gene encodes CDR1 LNHNV and CDR2 YYDKDF (reference sequence). V lost 4 bases and J 7 bases, leaving 13 bases between the germline ends. The CDR3 region is CATSKNRVSGYTF. DNA for the CDR3: TGTGCCACCAGCAAGAACCGGGTGTCTGGCTACACCTTC.

The V and J genes are TRBV28 and TRBJ2-5, with no clear D. Trimming took off 1 base at V and 0 bases at J, with 12 bases between the two ends. This CDR3 is 16 amino acids long. CDR1 and CDR2 (germline): MDHEN, SYDVKM. As DNA, the CDR3 is TGTGCCAGCAGTTTATTAGGGCAGACGTACCAAGAGACCCAGTACTTC. Translating it yields CASSLLGQTYQETQYF.

The V call is TRBV13, the J call TRBJ2-1, with D perhaps matching TRBD1 or TRBD2 (6 bases each). CDR3 size: 17 residues. Germline CDR1 is PRHDT and CDR2 is FYEKMQ (reference sequence). V was pared by 0 bases and J by 1 base, with 13 bases between. The CDR3 protein is CASSLGLGGASYNEQFF. As DNA, the CDR3 is TGTGCCAGCAGCTTAGGCTTGGGGGGCGCGTCCTACAATGAGCAGTTCTTC. Filled out from reference TRBV13 and TRBJ2-1, the complete variable domain reads AAGVIQSPRHLIKEKRETATLKCYPIPRHDTVYWYQQGPGQDPQFLISFYEKMQSDKGSIPDRFSAQQFSDYHSELNMSSLELGDSALYFCASSLGLGGASYNEQFFGPGTRLTVL.

The chain is built from TRBV6-5 and TRBJ2-3; TRBD2 is a possible D gene (6 bases). CDR1 and CDR2 from the germline V gene are MNHEY and SVGAGI. The length of the CDR3 is 16 residues. V was cut by 0 bases and J by 1 base, with 11 bases left in between. The CDR3 region is CASSYSRGTGTDTQYF. CDR3 DNA sequence: TGTGCCAGCAGTTACTCGAGAGGGACTGGCACAGATACGCAGTATTTT.

The J gene is TRBJ2-7, the V gene TRBV4-1; the match to TRBD1 covers 7 bases. Per the germline V gene, CDR1 is MGHRA and CDR2 is YSYEKL. The CDR3 length is 16 residues. The V gene end was trimmed by 1 base and the J gene end by 3 bases; junction bases not matched to a gene: 9. The CDR3 sequence is CASSQGGDSVIYEQYF. CDR3 in DNA: TGCGCCAGCAGCCAAGGTGGGGACAGCGTAATCTACGAGCAGTACTTC.

The table lists this clone with a few counts. The rearrangement links TRBV11-2 to TRBJ2-2; D not certain. The CDR3 sequence is 11 residues long. Germline V gives CDR1 SGHAT, CDR2 FQNNGV. V lost 5 bases to trimming and J lost 8 bases, with 6 bases between them. The CDR3 loop reads CASSRGGELFF. The CDR3 DNA follows: TGTGCCAGCAGCCGCGGAGGGGAGCTGTTTTTT. The full variable domain, its missing parts supplied by reference TRBV11-2 and TRBJ2-2, is EAGVAQSPRYKIIEKRQSVAFWCNPISGHATLYWYQQILGQGPKLLIQFQNNGVVDDSQLPKDRFSAERLKGVDSTLKIQPAKLEDSAVYLCASSRGGELFFGEGSRLTVL.

The gene calls are TRBV28 and TRBJ2-2; D gene ambiguous. The CDR3 is made up of 12 amino acids. V lost 3 bases to trimming and J lost 3 bases, with 2 bases between them. The V gene's germline CDR1 is MDHEN and CDR2 SYDVKM. In nucleotides, the CDR3 is TGTGCCAGCAGTTTTGACACCGGGGAGCTGTTTTTT. This translates into CASSFDTGELFF. The full variable domain, rest sourced from reference TRBV28 and TRBJ2-2, is DVKVTQSSRYLVKRTGEKVFLECVQDMDHENMFWYRQDPGLGLRLIYFSYDVKMKEKGDIPEGYSVSREKKERFSLILESASTNQTSMYLCASSFDTGELFFGEGSRLTVL.

The chain joins TRBV28 to TRBJ2-7; perhaps TRBD1 as D (6 bases). The CDR3 sequence is 14 residues long. Trimming pared 4 bases from V and 0 bases from J, leaving 10 bases between. In germline, CDR1 is MDHEN, CDR2 SYDVKM. The CDR3 nucleotides read TGTGCCAGCAGTTCAGGGACACTCTCCTACGAGCAGTACTTC. Translated, it gives CASSSGTLSYEQYF.

The chain couples TRBV13 to TRBJ2-5; D is undetermined. Per germline, CDR1 PRHDT and CDR2 FYEKMQ (reference sequence). Trimming stripped 7 bases from V and 2 bases from J, with 11 bases between. The CDR3 has 13 residues. CDR3 in DNA: TGTGCCAGCACCCTCCGGTTACAAGAGACCCAGTACTTC. It codes for CASTLRLQETQYF.

The chain joins TRBV27 to TRBJ1-1; D call uncertain. The CDR3 totals 13 residues. The V and J ends lost 5 bases and 5 bases respectively, with 12 bases between them. Germline loops: CDR1 MNHEY, CDR2 SMNVEV (reference sequence). The DNA of the CDR3 is TGTGCCAGCAGTCTGGGTAGGCAGACTGAAGCTTTCTTT. Encoded protein: CASSLGRQTEAFF.